This TCR beta chain was sequenced during a study of blood T cells in healthy people across ages. Study results and limitations: Naive CD4+ cell counts and diversity both ran higher in long-lived than in aged donors.

Comments on this clonotype: Its antigen remains unknown.

The germline gives CDR1 MNHEY, CDR2 SMNVEV (reference sequence). The V gene lost 2 bases and the J gene lost 0 bases, with 8 bases spanning the gap. The CDR3 spans 15 residues. A J-beta primer mix and a sample-barcoded 5' primer were used in a second PCR of about 6 to 12 cycles. A template-switch adaptor containing 12 random nucleotides labeled each cDNA molecule. All samples yielded 3 million or more CDR3-containing paired-end reads. A single record per CDR3 protein comes from TCRdb applying MiXCR to the 5' RACE reads. The sample holds 600,000 or so distinct CDR3 sequences, more than 20% seen once. Sequences were obtained from blood. The source of this sequence is a man between 65 and 80 years old in good health. This chain joins TRBV27 and TRBJ2-1; a possible D gene is TRBD1 (5 bases). In DNA form, the CDR3 reads TGTGCCAGCAGTTTAAAGACAGTCTCCTACAATGAGCAGTTCTTC. It translates to CASSLKTVSYNEQFF.